These 32 T cell receptor beta chains share one sample of origin, sequenced in a study of shared clonotypes between healthy human individuals. Some clones are missing from TCRdb's copy, which holds only in-frame ones; the method was immunoSEQ multiplex PCR. The table shows 2 million or so clones, with 90% to 95% occurring only once. Sequenced: naive CD4+ T cells sorted from blood. Subset reported: CD45RA+ positively selected. The receptors come from a man between 18 and 29 years old in good health.

The chain is built from TRBV6-6 and TRBJ1-1; 7 bases are a match to TRBD1. Germline V gene sequence: CDR1 MNHNY, CDR2 SVGAGI (reference sequence). This CDR3 region has 15 residues. J was trimmed by 6 bases and V by 4 bases; bases with no gene match: 11. In DNA, the CDR3 is TGTGCCAGCAGTTCCGAACAGGGGAGAACTGCTGAAGCTTTCTTT. It specifies CASSSEQGRTAEAFF.

The chain joins TRBV5-1 to TRBJ2-7, with D possibly being TRBD2 (5 bases). Germline values: CDR1 SGHRS, CDR2 YFSETQ. V was clipped by 5 bases and J by 1 base, with 10 bases between them. The CDR3 runs 13 residues. The CDR3: CASSTGNSYEQYF. The CDR3 DNA sequence: TGCGCCAGCAGTACGGGGAATTCCTACGAGCAGTACTTC.

The rearrangement uses TRBV2 and TRBJ1-5; 9 positions match TRBD1. In germline, CDR1 is SNHLY, CDR2 FYNNEI. The V gene end was trimmed by 5 bases and the J gene end by 7 bases; junction bases not matched to a gene: 12. The CDR3 sequence is 16 residues long. Here the CDR3 reads CASSQNRDRVGQPQHF. CDR3 DNA: TGTGCCAGCAGTCAAAACCGGGACAGGGTGGGGCAGCCCCAGCATTTT.

The rearrangement links TRBV19 to TRBJ1-1; TRBD1 matches 9 bases. V shed 7 bases and J 8 bases; nucleotides not matched to a gene: 5. Germline V gene lookup returns CDR1 LNHDA and CDR2 SQIVND (reference sequence). The CDR3 consists of 12 residues. In DNA form, the CDR3 reads TGTGCCAGTACCCCGGACAGGGGAGAAGCTTTCTTT. Its protein product is CASTPDRGEAFF.

V gene TRBV2 combines with J gene TRBJ1-3; D remains unclear. Germline V gene sequence: CDR1 SNHLY, CDR2 FYNNEI. V was clipped by 4 bases and J by 0 bases, with 7 bases between them. CDR3 length: 14 amino acids. The CDR3 protein is CASSVEASGNTIYF. The DNA for the CDR3 is TGTGCCAGCAGTGTAGAAGCCTCTGGAAACACCATATATTTT.

This chain uses TRBV2 with TRBJ2-4, with 7 bases aligning to TRBD1. The CDR3 runs 13 residues. V gave up 7 bases and J gave up 3 bases; unmatched junction bases: 3. Germline assignment: CDR1 SNHLY and CDR2 FYNNEI. DNA of the CDR3: TGTGCCAGCACCGGGACAGTCAAAAACATTCAGTACTTC. Protein product: CASTGTVKNIQYF. Full variable domain (missing parts from reference TRBV2 and TRBJ2-4): EPEVTQTPSHQVTQMGQEVILRCVPISNHLYFYWYRQILGQKVEFLVSFYNNEISEKSEIFDDQFSVERPDGSNFTLKIRSTKLEDSAMYFCASTGTVKNIQYFGAGTRLSVL.

The J gene is TRBJ2-7, the V gene TRBV28, with a tentative D call TRBD2 (5 bases). Germline CDR1 reads MDHEN; CDR2 reads SYDVKM. The CDR3 runs to 14 residues. V lost 10 bases and J lost 0, with 16 bases in between. CDR3 sequence: CATTRTPSSYEQYF. CDR3 DNA sequence: TGTGCCACCACTCGGACTCCTAGCTCCTACGAGCAGTACTTC.

This clone was seen a handful of times. The same CDR3 arises from other DNA sequences in this sample as well. The rearrangement joins TRBV7-9 to TRBJ1-2, with D unclear. V lost 1 base and J 0 bases, leaving 3 bases between the germline ends. CDR3 size: 13 residues. Per the germline V gene, CDR1 is SEHNR and CDR2 is FQNEAQ (reference sequence). The CDR3 spells CASSLGANYGYTF. The DNA for the CDR3 is TGTGCCAGCAGCTTAGGGGCTAACTATGGCTACACCTTC.

This clone is a singleton in its sample. This chain connects TRBV30 to TRBJ2-1; D gene ambiguous. V was cut by 0 bases and J by 8 bases, with 14 bases left in between. The CDR3 has 14 amino acids. Germline assignment: CDR1 GTSNPN and CDR2 SVGIG (reference sequence). CDR3 nucleotides: TGTGCCTGGAGTGTATCTTTCTCCTCGGATGAGCAGTTCTTC. Residues: CAWSVSFSSDEQFF.

This rearrangement joins TRBV18 to TRBJ2-1; 9 bases are shared with TRBD2. Per the germline V gene, CDR1 is KGHSH and CDR2 is LQKENI. Trimming took 6 bases from V and 6 from J; bases not matched to a gene: 21. This CDR3 contains 19 residues. CDR3 in DNA: TGTGCCAGCTCCCCCCTTACACAGGCGGGGGGGGTTTATGGCAATGAGCAGTTCTTC. This translates into CASSPLTQAGGVYGNEQFF.

The chain recombines TRBV19 with TRBJ2-7, with unresolved D. In germline, CDR1 is LNHDA, CDR2 SQIVND (reference sequence). V was trimmed by 6 bases and J by 0 bases, leaving 9 bases between them. CDR3 size: 13 residues. CDR3: CASRPDDSYEQYF. CDR3 bases: TGTGCCAGTAGGCCGGATGACTCCTACGAGCAGTACTTC.

V usage is TRBV11-1 and J usage is TRBJ1-4, with D possibly TRBD1 on 5 matching bases. Germline assignment: CDR1 SGHAT and CDR2 FQDESV (reference sequence). The CDR3 loop spans 13 amino acids. The V gene lost 5 bases and the J gene lost 8 bases, with 12 bases spanning the gap. The CDR3 sequence: CASSLGTREKLFF. The CDR3 DNA sequence: TGTGCCAGCAGCCTCGGGACGCGCGAAAAACTGTTTTTT.

As regards this clone: The same CDR3 is also encoded by other DNA sequences in this sample. This rearrangement joins TRBV7-2 to TRBJ2-7; D might be TRBD1 or TRBD2, each matching 5 bases. Germline loops: CDR1 SGHTA, CDR2 FQGNSA. The CDR3 sequence is 15 residues long. With 1 base removed from V and 2 bases from J, the gap between germline ends came to 12 bases. CDR3 residues: CASSLGRGRTYEQYF. CDR3 bases: TGTGCCAGCAGCTTAGGACGGGGCCGGACCTACGAGCAGTACTTC.

J is TRBJ2-7 and V is TRBV7-2; D is unclear. This CDR3 is 13 amino acids long. Trimming shortened V by 4 bases and J by 4 bases, and 11 bases separated the two germline ends. Germline V gene lookup returns CDR1 SGHTA and CDR2 FQGNSA. The CDR3 DNA follows: TGTGCCAGCAGCTACTACTTGGAGTACGAGCAGTACTTC. Translating gives CASSYYLEYEQYF.

Comment on this clone: Other nucleotide sequences in the sample specify the same CDR3. CDR3 protein: CASSLLGDTQYF. CDR3 DNA: TGTGCCAGCAGTTTATTAGGGGATACGCAGTATTTT. The chain recombines TRBV27 with TRBJ2-3; D is unclear. Germline V CDR1 and CDR2: MNHEY, SMNVEV (reference sequence). This CDR3 is 12 amino acids long. Trimming took 1 base from V and 6 from J, leaving 5 bases between them.

V gene TRBV6-1 combines with J gene TRBJ1-2; D may be TRBD1 (6 bases). The CDR3 extends over 14 amino acids. Germline CDR1 and CDR2: MNHNS and SASEGT. The V end was cut by 4 bases, the J end by 0 bases, with 9 bases between. This CDR3 is CASSGDKANYGYTF. Written as DNA, the CDR3 is TGTGCCAGCAGTGGGGACAAAGCTAACTATGGCTACACCTTC.

J is TRBJ2-2 and V is TRBV6-4; tentatively, D is TRBD1 (5 bases). Per the germline V gene, CDR1 is MRHNA and CDR2 is SNTAGT. This CDR3 region has 14 residues. Deletions cut 4 bases from V and 6 bases from J, with 12 bases between. The CDR3, as DNA: TGTGCCAGCAGTGTGACAGTGGACGCCGGGGAGCTGTTTTTT. Translating gives CASSVTVDAGELFF.

The chain combines TRBV11-3 with TRBJ2-2, with TRBD1 matching over 10 bases. Trimming at V came to 5 bases and at J to 3 bases, leaving 12 bases not matched to a gene. Germline CDR1 and CDR2: SGHNT and YENEEA. The CDR3 runs to 18 residues. The CDR3 is CASSPEGQGLGYTGELFF. Written as DNA, the CDR3 is TGTGCCAGCAGCCCAGAGGGACAGGGGTTAGGTTACACCGGGGAGCTGTTTTTT. The entire variable domain, with the rest obtained from reference TRBV11-3 and TRBJ2-2, is as follows: EAGVVQSPRYKIIEKKQPVAFWCNPISGHNTLYWYLQNLGQGPELLIRYENEEAVDDSQLPKDRFSAERLKGVDSTLKIQPAELGDSAVYLCASSPEGQGLGYTGELFFGEGSRLTVL.

The genes are TRBV19 and TRBJ2-1; 13 positions agree with TRBD2. After removal of 7 bases from V and 7 bases from J, the junction contained 13 bases not matched to a gene. This CDR3 spans 17 amino acids. From germline, CDR1 is LNHDA and CDR2 SQIVND (reference sequence). The DNA for the CDR3 is TGTGCCAGTAACCCGACTAGCGGGAGGCTAGGCATAAATGAGCAGTTCTTC. This translates into CASNPTSGRLGINEQFF.

The V gene is TRBV18, the J gene TRBJ2-3, with 11 bases lining up with TRBD2. The CDR3 length is 16 residues. Germline trimming cut 0 bases from V and 5 bases from J; bases unmatched to any gene: 4. Germline V gene lookup returns CDR1 KGHSH and CDR2 LQKENI. The CDR3 sequence is CASSPPLAGGGDTQYF. For the CDR3, the DNA is TGTGCCAGCTCACCACCCCTAGCGGGGGGTGGAGATACGCAGTATTTT.

The V call is TRBV4-1, the J call TRBJ1-1; weak D call: TRBD1 (6 bases). The CDR3 length is 15 residues. From germline, CDR1 is MGHRA and CDR2 YSYEKL. V was clipped by 4 bases and J by 1 base, with 13 bases between them. This chain's CDR3 is CASSPREGGNTEAFF. Here the CDR3 DNA reads TGCGCCAGCAGCCCGCGTGAAGGGGGGAACACTGAAGCTTTCTTT.

J is TRBJ2-1 and V is TRBV7-2; 9 positions agree with TRBD2. CDR3 length: 13 residues. The V segment lost 5 bases and the J segment 7 bases; nucleotides outside the gene matches: 3. Germline CDR1 SGHTA, CDR2 FQGNSA. CDR3 nucleotides: TGTGCCAGCAGCCCTGCGGGGGGGAATGAGCAGTTCTTC. Its translation is CASSPAGGNEQFF. The full variable domain, its missing parts supplied by reference TRBV7-2 and TRBJ2-1, is GAGVSQSPSNKVTEKGKDVELRCDPISGHTALYWYRQSLGQGLEFLIYFQGNSAPDKSGLPSDRFSAERTGGSVSTLTIQRTQQEDSAVYLCASSPAGGNEQFFGPGTRLTVL.

About this clone: This sample also contains other DNA sequences that code for the same CDR3. Written as DNA, the CDR3 is TGTGCCAGCAGCCTGGGACTAGCTACCTACAATGAGCAGTTCTTC. Its protein product is CASSLGLATYNEQFF. The V and J genes are TRBV5-6 and TRBJ2-1, with 9 bases identical to TRBD2. Looked up from germline, CDR1 is SGHDT and CDR2 is YYEEEE. The CDR3 is made up of 15 amino acids. V shed 4 bases and J 2 bases; nucleotides not matched to a gene: 4.

The chain recombines TRBV10-3 with TRBJ1-6; D is possibly TRBD1 (6 bases). V lost 6 bases and J lost 5, with 11 bases in between. The CDR3 length is 14 residues. Germline V lookup: CDR1 ENHRY, CDR2 SYGVKD. CDR3 in amino acids: CAISSGANNSPLHF. The DNA of the CDR3 is TGTGCCATCAGCTCGGGGGCTAATAATTCACCCCTCCACTTT.

The CDR3 loop is CASSYQASGDGYTF. For the CDR3, the DNA is TGTGCCAGCAGTTACCAGGCAAGTGGAGACGGCTACACCTTC. This rearrangement joins TRBV6-5 to TRBJ1-2; D unresolved. Per germline, CDR1 MNHEY and CDR2 SVGAGI. V lost 2 bases, J lost 8 bases, and 15 bases lay in between. This CDR3 is 14 amino acids long.

This CDR3 is CASSLGPGLFDNEQFF. The CDR3 DNA follows: TGTGCCAGCAGCTTAGGGCCGGGACTATTCGACAATGAGCAGTTCTTC. This rearrangement joins TRBV7-2 to TRBJ2-1; TRBD2 aligns across 7 bases. The CDR3 is made up of 16 amino acids. Trimming took 1 base from V and 5 from J; bases not matched to a gene: 8. Germline assignment: CDR1 SGHTA and CDR2 FQGNSA. The whole variable domain, filled in from reference TRBV7-2 and TRBJ2-1, reads GAGVSQSPSNKVTEKGKDVELRCDPISGHTALYWYRQSLGQGLEFLIYFQGNSAPDKSGLPSDRFSAERTGGSVSTLTIQRTQQEDSAVYLCASSLGPGLFDNEQFFGPGTRLTVL.

J is TRBJ1-2 and V is TRBV9, with 8 bases identical to TRBD1. J was trimmed by 4 bases and V by 0 bases; bases with no gene match: 11. The CDR3 is 17 residues long. Per the germline V gene, CDR1 is SGDLS and CDR2 is YYNGEE. CDR3 nucleotide sequence: TGTGCCAGCAGCGTAGGTCCGGGACAGGTGTTGCTCTATGGCTACACCTTC. Its protein is CASSVGPGQVLLYGYTF.

The V call is TRBV19, the J call TRBJ2-3; D not certain. This CDR3 is built from 14 residues. Trimming stripped 5 bases from V and 0 bases from J, with 9 bases between. The germline gives CDR1 LNHDA, CDR2 SQIVND (reference sequence). The CDR3 nucleotides are TGTGCCAGTAGTCCGACCGTAAGCACAGATACGCAGTATTTT. Encoded protein: CASSPTVSTDTQYF.

The chain carries TRBV11-2 and TRBJ2-7; D might be TRBD1 (6 bases). The V end was cut by 1 base, the J end by 3 bases, with 10 bases between. CDR1 and CDR2 (germline): SGHAT, FQNNGV. The CDR3 is 14 amino acids. CDR3 nucleotide sequence: TGTGCCAGCAGCTTAGGACAGGTTAACTACGAGCAGTACTTC. It codes for CASSLGQVNYEQYF.

The chain links TRBV5-4 to TRBJ1-6, with D possibly matching TRBD1 (5 bases). Germline V gene sequence: CDR1 SGHNT, CDR2 YYREEE (reference sequence). CDR3 length equals 15 residues. V was cut by 1 base and J by 10 bases, with 15 bases left in between. In DNA, the CDR3 is TGTGCCAGCAGCTTGCGTGGCAGGGAGGAATCACCCCTCCACTTT. Residues: CASSLRGREESPLHF.

The rearrangement links TRBV7-9 to TRBJ1-5, with D unclear. V was clipped by 5 bases and J by 7 bases, with 15 bases between them. The CDR3 consists of 14 residues. CDR1 is SEHNR, CDR2 FQNEAQ, per germline (reference sequence). CDR3 loop: CASSPVMGGQPQHF. CDR3 bases: TGTGCCAGCAGCCCGGTTATGGGAGGCCAGCCCCAGCATTTT.

The genes are TRBV6-6 and TRBJ2-1; TRBD2 might be the D (5 bases). Germline V lookup: CDR1 MNHNY, CDR2 SVGAGI (reference sequence). Deletions cut 5 bases from V and 6 bases from J, with 11 bases between. This CDR3 is 13 amino acids long. CDR3 amino acids: CASSPGIFNEQFF. The CDR3, as DNA: TGTGCCAGCAGTCCCGGGATCTTCAATGAGCAGTTCTTC.